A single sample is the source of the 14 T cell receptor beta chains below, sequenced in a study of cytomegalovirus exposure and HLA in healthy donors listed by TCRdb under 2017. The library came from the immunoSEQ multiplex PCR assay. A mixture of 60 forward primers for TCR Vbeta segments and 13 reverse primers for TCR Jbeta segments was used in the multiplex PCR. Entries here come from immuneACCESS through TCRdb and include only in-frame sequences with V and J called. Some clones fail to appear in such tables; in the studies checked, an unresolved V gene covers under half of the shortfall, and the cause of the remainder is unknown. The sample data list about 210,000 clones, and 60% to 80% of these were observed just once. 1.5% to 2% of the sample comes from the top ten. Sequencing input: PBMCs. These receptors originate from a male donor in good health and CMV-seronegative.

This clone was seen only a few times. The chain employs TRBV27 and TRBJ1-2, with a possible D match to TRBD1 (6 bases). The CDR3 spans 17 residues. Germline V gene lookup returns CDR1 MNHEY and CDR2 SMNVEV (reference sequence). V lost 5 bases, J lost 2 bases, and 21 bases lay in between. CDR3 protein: CASSPLGTRALNYGYTF. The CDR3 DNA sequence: TGTGCCAGCAGTCCCCTGGGGACAAGGGCCCTAAACTATGGCTACACCTTC.

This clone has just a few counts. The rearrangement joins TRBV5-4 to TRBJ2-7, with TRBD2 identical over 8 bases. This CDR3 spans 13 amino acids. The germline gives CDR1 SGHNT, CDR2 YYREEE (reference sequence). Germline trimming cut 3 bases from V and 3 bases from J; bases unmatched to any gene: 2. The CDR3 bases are TGTGCCAGCAGCTCAAGCGGGAGCTACGAGCAGTACTTC. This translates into CASSSSGSYEQYF.

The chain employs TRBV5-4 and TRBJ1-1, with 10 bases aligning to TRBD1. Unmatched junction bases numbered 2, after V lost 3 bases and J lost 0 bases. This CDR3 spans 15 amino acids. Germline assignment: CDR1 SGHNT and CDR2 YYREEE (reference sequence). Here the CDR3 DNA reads TGTGCCAGCAGCTGGGACAGGGGATTGAACACTGAAGCTTTCTTT. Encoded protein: CASSWDRGLNTEAFF. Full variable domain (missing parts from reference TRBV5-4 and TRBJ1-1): ETGVTQSPTHLIKTRGQQVTLRCSSQSGHNTVSWYQQALGQGPQFIFQYYREEENGRGNFPPRFSGLQFPNYSSELNVNALELDDSALYLCASSWDRGLNTEAFFGQGTRLTVV.

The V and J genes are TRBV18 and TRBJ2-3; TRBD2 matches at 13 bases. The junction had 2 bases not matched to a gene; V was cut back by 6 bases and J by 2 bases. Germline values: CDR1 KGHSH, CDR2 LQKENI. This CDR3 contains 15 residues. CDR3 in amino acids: CASSGTSGDTDTQYF. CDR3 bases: TGTGCCAGCTCCGGGACTAGCGGGGACACAGATACGCAGTATTTT.

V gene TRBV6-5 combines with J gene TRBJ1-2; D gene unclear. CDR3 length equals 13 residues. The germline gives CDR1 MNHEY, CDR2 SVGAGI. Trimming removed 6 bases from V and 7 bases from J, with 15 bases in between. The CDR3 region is CASRFGPPGGYTF. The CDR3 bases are TGTGCCAGCAGATTCGGCCCTCCGGGTGGCTACACCTTC.

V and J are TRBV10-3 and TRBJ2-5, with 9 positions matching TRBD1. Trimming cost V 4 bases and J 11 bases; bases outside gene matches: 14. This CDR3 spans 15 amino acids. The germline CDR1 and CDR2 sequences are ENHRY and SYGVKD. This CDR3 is CAISGRGQGPLEQYF. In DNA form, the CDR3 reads TGTGCCATCAGTGGGAGGGGACAGGGTCCGCTGGAGCAGTACTTC.

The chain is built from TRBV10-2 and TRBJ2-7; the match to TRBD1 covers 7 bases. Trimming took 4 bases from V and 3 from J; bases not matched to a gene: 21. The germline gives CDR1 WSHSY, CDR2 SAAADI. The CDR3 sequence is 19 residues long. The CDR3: CASSVASGQRNSHHYEQYF. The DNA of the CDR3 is TGCGCCAGCAGTGTGGCCTCGGGACAGAGGAATTCTCATCACTACGAGCAGTACTTC.

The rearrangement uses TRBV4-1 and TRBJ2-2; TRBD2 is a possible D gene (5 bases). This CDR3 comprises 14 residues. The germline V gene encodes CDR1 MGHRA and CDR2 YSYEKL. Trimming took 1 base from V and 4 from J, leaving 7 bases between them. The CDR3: CASSQGSGTGELFF. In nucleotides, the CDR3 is TGCGCCAGCAGCCAAGGGAGCGGCACCGGGGAGCTGTTTTTT.

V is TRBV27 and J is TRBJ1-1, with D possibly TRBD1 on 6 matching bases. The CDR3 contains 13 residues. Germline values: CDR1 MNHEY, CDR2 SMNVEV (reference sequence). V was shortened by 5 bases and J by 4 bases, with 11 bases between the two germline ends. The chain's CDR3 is CASSLQGFTEAFF. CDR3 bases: TGTGCCAGCAGTCTACAGGGTTTCACTGAAGCTTTCTTT.

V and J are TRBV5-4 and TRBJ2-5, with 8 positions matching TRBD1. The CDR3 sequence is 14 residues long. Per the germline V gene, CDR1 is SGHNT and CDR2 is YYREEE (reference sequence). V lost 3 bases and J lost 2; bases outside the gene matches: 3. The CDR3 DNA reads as TGTGCCAGCAGCTCGAGGACAGGGCAAGAGACCCAGTACTTC. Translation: CASSSRTGQETQYF.

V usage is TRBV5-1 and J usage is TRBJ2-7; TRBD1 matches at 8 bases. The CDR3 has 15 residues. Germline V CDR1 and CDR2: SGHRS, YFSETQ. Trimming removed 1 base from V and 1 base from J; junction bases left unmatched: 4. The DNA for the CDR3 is TGCGCCAGCAGCTTGACAAGACAGGGGTCCTACGAGCAGTACTTC. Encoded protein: CASSLTRQGSYEQYF.

The chain's CDR3 is CASSRWGDGPANEKLFF. CDR3 sequence (DNA): TGTGCCAGCTCAAGGTGGGGGGACGGCCCCGCTAATGAAAAACTGTTTTTT. J is TRBJ1-4 and V is TRBV7-9; D may be TRBD1 (5 bases). This CDR3 has 17 amino acids. Germline V gives CDR1 SEHNR, CDR2 FQNEAQ (reference sequence). Between the trimmed V and J ends, which lost 8 bases and 3 bases, there was a span of 22 bases.

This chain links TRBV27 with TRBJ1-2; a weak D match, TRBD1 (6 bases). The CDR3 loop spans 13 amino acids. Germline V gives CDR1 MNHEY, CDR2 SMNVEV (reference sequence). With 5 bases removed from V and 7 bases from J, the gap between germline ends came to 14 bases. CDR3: CASSIYREGGYTF. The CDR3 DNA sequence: TGTGCCAGCAGTATTTACAGGGAGGGTGGCTACACCTTC.

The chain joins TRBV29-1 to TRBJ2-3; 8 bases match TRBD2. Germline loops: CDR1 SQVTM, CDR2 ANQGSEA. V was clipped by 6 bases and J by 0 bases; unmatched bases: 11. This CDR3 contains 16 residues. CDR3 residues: CSVKMSASGSTDTQYF. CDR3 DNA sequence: TGCAGCGTAAAGATGAGTGCTAGCGGGAGCACAGATACGCAGTATTTT.